Below are 6 T cell receptor beta chains sequenced from a single sample in a study of cytomegalovirus exposure and HLA in healthy donors. The PCR contained 60 Vbeta and 13 Jbeta primers. Assay: immunoSEQ multiplex PCR; the TCRdb copy retains only in-frame clones and omits some. Of 95,000 to 150,000 clones in the sample, more than 75% were seen once. Sequencing used PBMCs. These receptors came from a man under 40 in good health and CMV-seropositive.

This sequence joins TRBV27 and TRBJ2-7, with 8 bases lining up with TRBD2. The CDR3 contains 14 residues. Germline CDR1 is MNHEY and CDR2 is SMNVEV (reference sequence). The V gene end was trimmed by 3 bases and the J gene end by 1 base; junction bases not matched to a gene: 2. The DNA of the CDR3 is TGTGCCAGCAGTTTGAGCGGGAGTTCCTACGAGCAGTACTTC. Residues: CASSLSGSSYEQYF.

The chain employs TRBV13 and TRBJ2-1; possible D gene TRBD1, 6 bases. Trimming removed 6 bases from V and 6 bases from J, with 12 bases in between. The CDR3 runs to 13 residues. Per the germline V gene, CDR1 is PRHDT and CDR2 is FYEKMQ (reference sequence). The CDR3 region is CASSFGQPNEQFF. As DNA, the CDR3 is TGTGCCAGCAGTTTCGGACAGCCCAATGAGCAGTTCTTC.

The V call is TRBV18, the J call TRBJ1-5; D perhaps matches TRBD1 (5 bases). The germline gives CDR1 KGHSH, CDR2 LQKENI. The CDR3 has 15 residues. V lost 3 bases and J lost 4, with 13 bases in between. The CDR3 DNA follows: TGTGCCAGCTCACCGAATCAGGGCGGTAATCAGCCCCAGCATTTT. The encoded protein is CASSPNQGGNQPQHF.

V is TRBV7-9 and J is TRBJ1-2; D possibly corresponds to TRBD1 (5 bases). The CDR3 covers 14 residues. CDR1 is SEHNR and CDR2 is FQNEAQ in the germline V gene (reference sequence). V was clipped by 5 bases and J by 5 bases, with 15 bases between them. CDR3 region: CASSLGAQGYGYTF. CDR3 DNA sequence: TGTGCCAGCAGCCTCGGAGCTCAGGGTTATGGCTACACCTTC.

The chain is built from TRBV6-6 and TRBJ1-5; 9 nucleotides agree with TRBD1. Germline trimming cut 6 bases from V and 2 bases from J; bases unmatched to any gene: 8. This CDR3 contains 16 residues. CDR1 is MNHNY and CDR2 is SVGAGI in the germline V gene (reference sequence). CDR3 region: CASSYRGRRGNQPQHF. The DNA of the CDR3 is TGTGCCAGCAGCTACAGGGGGCGTCGCGGCAATCAGCCCCAGCATTTT.

A single count supports this clone. V usage is TRBV18 and J usage is TRBJ1-5; 7 nucleotides align to TRBD1. Germline assignment: CDR1 KGHSH and CDR2 LQKENI. V was clipped by 4 bases and J by 4 bases; unmatched bases: 4. The CDR3 runs to 14 residues. The DNA for the CDR3 is TGTGCCAGCTCACTCGGGACAGTTAATCAGCCCCAGCATTTT. This codes for CASSLGTVNQPQHF.